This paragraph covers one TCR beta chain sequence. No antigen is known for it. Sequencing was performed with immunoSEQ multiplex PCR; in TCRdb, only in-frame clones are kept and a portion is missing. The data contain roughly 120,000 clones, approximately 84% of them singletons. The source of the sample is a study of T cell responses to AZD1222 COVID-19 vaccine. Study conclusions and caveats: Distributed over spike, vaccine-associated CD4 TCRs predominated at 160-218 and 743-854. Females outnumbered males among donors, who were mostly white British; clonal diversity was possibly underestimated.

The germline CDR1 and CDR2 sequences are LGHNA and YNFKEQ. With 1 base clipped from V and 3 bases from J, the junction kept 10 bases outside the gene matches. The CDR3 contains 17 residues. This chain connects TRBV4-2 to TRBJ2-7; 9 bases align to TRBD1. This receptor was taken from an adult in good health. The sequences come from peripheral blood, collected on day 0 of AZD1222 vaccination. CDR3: CASSQGPTGQGFYEQYF. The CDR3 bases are TGTGCCAGCAGCCAAGGACCGACGGGACAGGGTTTCTACGAGCAGTACTTC.